Each of the 29 T cell receptor beta chains below was sequenced from the same sample in a study of T cells after yellow fever vaccination. TCRdb processed the 5' RACE reads anew with MiXCR; each CDR3 protein has one entry. The repertoire holds about 370,000 distinct CDR3 sequences, under 14% seen once, with around 19% in the top ten. Source: PBMCs, taken on the day of the first yellow fever vaccination. The receptors shown here come from a man in his late teens or twenties who received the YFV17D yellow fever vaccine.

CDR3 coding DNA: TGTGCCAGCAGTTACTCGCCTCTACGACCCTACGAGCAGTACTTC. Residues: CASSYSPLRPYEQYF. J is TRBJ2-7 and V is TRBV6-5; D is unresolved. Trimming took off 0 bases at V and 2 bases at J, with 11 bases between the two ends. The germline V gene has CDR1 MNHEY and CDR2 SVGAGI. The CDR3 is 15 amino acids.

V gene TRBV15 combines with J gene TRBJ1-3; TRBD1 is a possible D gene (5 bases). Trimming pared 0 bases from V and 0 bases from J, leaving 9 bases between. The germline gives CDR1 LNHNV, CDR2 YYDKDF (reference sequence). This CDR3 comprises 16 residues. As DNA, the CDR3 is TGTGCCACCAGCAGAGATCAGGGTTCCTCTGGAAACACCATATATTTT. Translated: CATSRDQGSSGNTIYF.

This clonotype was counted many times. The chain couples TRBV5-6 to TRBJ2-1, with TRBD2 matching over 8 bases. V shed 4 bases, J shed 1 base, and the junction held 10 bases outside the gene matches. CDR3 length: 17 amino acids. Germline lookup yields CDR1 SGHDT and CDR2 YYEEEE. CDR3 DNA sequence: TGTGCCAGCAGCCCGCGTGGTTTAGCGGGGTCCTACAATGAGCAGTTCTTC. Its protein is CASSPRGLAGSYNEQFF.

There are a few counts of this clonotype. V and J are TRBV5-1 and TRBJ2-3; D might be TRBD1 (5 bases). The germline gives CDR1 SGHRS, CDR2 YFSETQ. V lost 5 bases, J lost 2 bases, and 12 bases lay in between. This CDR3 is 14 amino acids long. Here the CDR3 DNA reads TGCGCCAGCAGATCCCAGACAGCCACAGATACGCAGTATTTT. Translating gives CASRSQTATDTQYF. The variable domain in full, with the rest retrieved from reference TRBV5-1 and TRBJ2-3, is KAGVTQTPRYLIKTRGQQVTLSCSPISGHRSVSWYQQTPGQGLQFLFEYFSETQRNKGNFPGRFSGRQFSNSRSEMNVSTLELGDSALYLCASRSQTATDTQYFGPGTRLTVL.

The chain is built from TRBV11-2 and TRBJ2-5, with D tentatively TRBD1 or TRBD2 (6 bases each). V was cut by 0 bases and J by 5 bases, with 19 bases left in between. CDR3 length: 17 residues. Per the germline V gene, CDR1 is SGHAT and CDR2 is FQNNGV. The CDR3 bases are TGTGCCAGCAGCTTAGAGGGGGGACGACGAACAGGGGAGACCCAGTACTTC. Its protein is CASSLEGGRRTGETQYF.

The chain employs TRBV5-1 and TRBJ2-5, with TRBD2 matching 10 bases. The CDR3 runs 16 residues. Germline values: CDR1 SGHRS, CDR2 YFSETQ. Trimming removed 2 bases from V and 1 base from J; junction bases left unmatched: 5. Here the CDR3 DNA reads TGCGCCAGCAGCTTTGGGTCTAGCGGGGGCCAAGAGACCCAGTACTTC. Encoded protein: CASSFGSSGGQETQYF.

This clonotype was found a few times. V gene TRBV5-4 combines with J gene TRBJ2-3; a possible D gene is TRBD1 (5 bases). The length of the CDR3 is 16 residues. CDR1 and CDR2 from the germline V gene are SGHNT and YYREEE (reference sequence). Trimming removed 0 bases from V and 1 base from J, with 12 bases in between. For the CDR3, the DNA is TGTGCCAGCAGCTTGGACAGGAATACCCGCACAGATACGCAGTATTTT. Translated: CASSLDRNTRTDTQYF.

The J gene is TRBJ1-5, the V gene TRBV7-2; tentatively, D is TRBD1 (5 bases). V was shortened by 1 base and J by 6 bases, with 16 bases between the two germline ends. The CDR3 is made up of 16 amino acids. Per germline, CDR1 SGHTA and CDR2 FQGNSA. CDR3 in amino acids: CASSLGQMGISQPQHF. The DNA of the CDR3 is TGTGCCAGCAGCTTAGGACAGATGGGAATCAGTCAGCCCCAGCATTTT.

This clonotype has a handful of counts. The V call is TRBV2, the J call TRBJ2-5; 7 positions agree with TRBD1. The germline CDR1 and CDR2 sequences are SNHLY and FYNNEI. The CDR3 has 13 amino acids. With V trimmed by 4 bases and J by 5 bases, 4 bases remained unmatched. The CDR3 loop reads CASSGGQLETQYF. The CDR3 coding sequence is TGTGCCAGCAGTGGGGGACAGTTGGAGACCCAGTACTTC.

This clonotype was seen a handful of times. The chain uses TRBV5-5 and TRBJ2-1; possible D gene TRBD1, 6 bases. Germline values: CDR1 SGHKS, CDR2 YYEKEE (reference sequence). Trimming removed 4 bases at V and 9 bases at J, with 20 bases between. CDR3 length equals 15 residues. CDR3 DNA sequence: TGTGCCAGCAGCCCCGGGACAAGGGGTCTGGGTGAGCAGTTCTTC. It encodes CASSPGTRGLGEQFF.

The rearrangement uses TRBV28 and TRBJ2-1; 9 nucleotides line up with TRBD1. The V segment lost 2 bases and the J segment 12 bases; nucleotides outside the gene matches: 14. The germline V gene has CDR1 MDHEN and CDR2 SYDVKM. The CDR3 length is 16 residues. CDR3 sequence (DNA): TGTGCCAGCAGTTTACAAGGACAGGGGTTAGTAGGAGGGCAGTTCTTC. Its translation: CASSLQGQGLVGGQFF.

This clonotype has ten or more counts. The genes are TRBV4-1 and TRBJ2-7; D ambiguous. CDR1 and CDR2 from the germline V gene are MGHRA and YSYEKL. This CDR3 is built from 14 residues. V was shortened by 0 bases and J by 6 bases, with 12 bases between the two germline ends. CDR3 amino acids: CASSQDVVRVEQYF. The DNA of the CDR3 is TGCGCCAGCAGCCAAGATGTGGTCCGGGTCGAGCAGTACTTC.

CDR3 sequence (DNA): TGTGCCAGCAGCCAAGCTACCACAGGGTTGCAGGATCGAGGCTACACCTTC. This sequence encodes CASSQATTGLQDRGYTF. The chain carries TRBV4-2 and TRBJ1-2; D perhaps matches TRBD1 (6 bases). Germline V lookup: CDR1 LGHNA, CDR2 YNFKEQ. V lost 1 base to trimming and J lost 8 bases, with 23 bases between them. The CDR3 is 17 amino acids.

This clonotype appeared many times. In DNA form, the CDR3 reads TGCGCCAGCAGCCAATCCAGTGACACAGATACGCAGTATTTT. Amino acids: CASSQSSDTDTQYF. V usage is TRBV4-1 and J usage is TRBJ2-3; no reliable D call. CDR3 length: 14 amino acids. The germline V gene encodes CDR1 MGHRA and CDR2 YSYEKL. The V end lost 2 bases, the J end lost 2 bases, and 8 bases lay between the germline ends.

In this sample, this clonotype turned up a few times. This rearrangement joins TRBV7-9 to TRBJ1-1, with D tentatively TRBD1 (5 bases). Trimming took 2 bases from V and 4 from J, leaving 14 bases between them. Germline V gene data show CDR1 as SEHNR and CDR2 as FQNEAQ (reference sequence). CDR3 length equals 15 residues. The CDR3 sequence is CASSLPGASTTEAFF. In DNA, the CDR3 is TGTGCCAGCAGCTTACCCGGGGCCTCAACCACTGAAGCTTTCTTT. Supplemented by reference TRBV7-9 and TRBJ1-1, the full variable domain reads DTGVSQNPRHKITKRGQNVTFRCDPISEHNRLYWYRQTLGQGPEFLTYFQNEAQLEKSRLLSDRFSAERPKGSFSTLEIQRTEQGDSAMYLCASSLPGASTTEAFFGQGTRLTVV.

This clonotype was counted only a few times. Here the CDR3 DNA reads TGTGCCATCAGTGAGGTGTCGAACACCGGGGAGCTGTTTTTT. Protein sequence: CAISEVSNTGELFF. The V gene is TRBV10-3, the J gene TRBJ2-2; no clear D gene. Germline V gene data show CDR1 as ENHRY and CDR2 as SYGVKD. The CDR3 extends over 14 amino acids. Trimming took off 2 bases at V and 0 bases at J, with 4 bases between the two ends.

The rearrangement joins TRBV28 to TRBJ2-1; a weak D match, TRBD1 (6 bases). The V end lost 6 bases, the J end lost 0 bases, and 15 bases lay between the germline ends. CDR3 size: 16 residues. Looked up from germline, CDR1 is MDHEN and CDR2 is SYDVKM. CDR3 protein: CASRGAGSSSYNEQFF. CDR3 in DNA: TGTGCCAGCAGGGGGGCTGGGTCGAGCTCCTACAATGAGCAGTTCTTC. The full variable domain, its missing parts supplied by reference TRBV28 and TRBJ2-1, is DVKVTQSSRYLVKRTGEKVFLECVQDMDHENMFWYRQDPGLGLRLIYFSYDVKMKEKGDIPEGYSVSREKKERFSLILESASTNQTSMYLCASRGAGSSSYNEQFFGPGTRLTVL.

V is TRBV20-1 and J is TRBJ1-3, with TRBD1 as a possible D gene (5 bases). The CDR3 spans 16 residues. Per germline, CDR1 DFQATT and CDR2 SNEGSKA (reference sequence). V gave up 6 bases and J gave up 7 bases, with 25 bases separating them. CDR3 loop: CSARQTRQSPGNTIYF. Here the CDR3 DNA reads TGCAGTGCAAGACAAACCCGACAGAGCCCCGGTAACACCATATATTTT.

This clonotype was recorded many times. The rearrangement uses TRBV6-1 and TRBJ1-2; D is unresolved. Germline V CDR1 and CDR2: MNHNS, SASEGT. The V end was cut by 3 bases, the J end by 0 bases, with 11 bases between. This CDR3 is 15 amino acids long. This CDR3 reads CASSDRVRTNYGYTF. The CDR3 DNA reads as TGTGCCAGCAGTGATAGGGTTCGGACTAACTATGGCTACACCTTC.

CDR3 in DNA: TGTGCCAGCAGCTTTATCGGCCGGGGCAATGAGCAGTTCTTC. Protein product: CASSFIGRGNEQFF. The gene calls are TRBV7-3 and TRBJ2-1, with D possibly being TRBD2 (5 bases). This CDR3 has 14 residues. V dropped 3 bases and J dropped 6 bases, with 12 bases sitting between them. Germline values: CDR1 SGHTA, CDR2 FQGTGA. Variable domain in full (rest from reference TRBV7-3 and TRBJ2-1): GAGVSQTPSNKVTEKGKYVELRCDPISGHTALYWYRQSLGQGPEFLIYFQGTGAADDSGLPNDRFFAVRPEGSVSTLKIQRTERGDSAVYLCASSFIGRGNEQFFGPGTRLTVL.

This rearrangement joins TRBV9 to TRBJ2-3; 9 nucleotides agree with TRBD2. The CDR3 is made up of 15 amino acids. The trim removed 7 bases at V and 2 bases at J, leaving 8 bases unmatched. Germline CDR1 and CDR2: SGDLS and YYNGEE. CDR3 in amino acids: CASGVAGAVTDTQYF. For the CDR3, the DNA is TGTGCCAGCGGGGTAGCGGGGGCCGTCACAGATACGCAGTATTTT. Combining the CDR3 with reference TRBV9 and TRBJ2-3 gives the whole variable domain DSGVTQTPKHLITATGQRVTLRCSPRSGDLSVYWYQQSLDQGLQFLIQYYNGEERAKGNILERFSAQQFPDLHSELNLSSLELGDSALYFCASGVAGAVTDTQYFGPGTRLTVL.

The chain uses TRBV5-5 and TRBJ2-7, with TRBD1 identical over 8 bases. Germline CDR1 reads SGHKS; CDR2 reads YYEKEE (reference sequence). The CDR3 runs to 15 residues. V shed 6 bases and J 3 bases; nucleotides not matched to a gene: 11. CDR3 nucleotides: TGTGCCAGCACCTCCCCCGGGACAGGTTTCTACGAGCAGTACGTC. Protein product: CASTSPGTGFYEQYV.

This clonotype was seen a handful of times. V is TRBV7-9 and J is TRBJ2-1; 7 bases align to TRBD1. The germline gives CDR1 SEHNR, CDR2 FQNEAQ (reference sequence). The CDR3 extends over 14 amino acids. V lost 5 bases and J lost 7; bases outside the gene matches: 8. The CDR3 loop is CASSIYRGRNEQFF. CDR3 DNA sequence: TGTGCCAGCAGCATATACAGGGGTCGGAATGAGCAGTTCTTC.

The sample holds a few counts of this clonotype. The chain recombines TRBV11-2 with TRBJ2-2; 8 bases line up with TRBD1. Germline V gene sequence: CDR1 SGHAT, CDR2 FQNNGV. V trimming: 6 bases; J trimming: 5 bases; junction bases outside the gene matches: 5. The CDR3 spans 14 residues. The CDR3 nucleotides read TGTGCCAGCAGGTGGACAGGGCGGACCGGGGAGCTGTTTTTT. Residues: CASRWTGRTGELFF.

This clonotype was found a few times. The J gene is TRBJ2-7, the V gene TRBV6-2 or TRBV6-3; the D gene is possibly TRBD1 (6 bases). Germline V lookup: CDR1 MNHEY, CDR2 SVGEGT. This CDR3 is built from 16 residues. The V and J ends lost 0 bases and 6 bases respectively, with 18 bases between them. CDR3 DNA sequence: TGTGCCAGCAGTTACTCGAGGGACAATGCCCATGGCGAGCAGTACGTC. Encoded protein: CASSYSRDNAHGEQYV.

V and J are TRBV7-3 and TRBJ1-2; D is ambiguous. This CDR3 contains 16 residues. CDR1 is SGHTA, CDR2 FQGTGA, per germline. The V end lost 2 bases, the J end lost 0 bases, and 13 bases lay between the germline ends. The CDR3 loop is CASSLGPLAANYGYTF. CDR3 DNA sequence: TGTGCCAGCAGCTTAGGACCCCTGGCAGCTAACTATGGCTACACCTTC. Drawing the rest from reference TRBV7-3 and TRBJ1-2, the complete variable domain is GAGVSQTPSNKVTEKGKYVELRCDPISGHTALYWYRQSLGQGPEFLIYFQGTGAADDSGLPNDRFFAVRPEGSVSTLKIQRTERGDSAVYLCASSLGPLAANYGYTFGSGTRLTVV.

This chain links TRBV19 with TRBJ2-2; 8 bases align to TRBD1. The J segment lost 4 bases and the V segment lost 4 bases, leaving 26 bases of the junction unmatched. Germline V gene lookup returns CDR1 LNHDA and CDR2 SQIVND (reference sequence). The CDR3 extends over 22 amino acids. The CDR3 sequence is CASSNGPGVQGGSGRPTGELFF. The CDR3 DNA is TGTGCCAGTAGTAACGGCCCTGGGGTACAGGGGGGATCCGGTCGCCCCACCGGGGAGCTGTTTTTT.

This chain links TRBV5-1 with TRBJ2-1; D not resolved. This CDR3 contains 13 residues. Germline V gives CDR1 SGHRS, CDR2 YFSETQ. With 4 bases removed from V and 8 bases from J, the gap between germline ends came to 13 bases. CDR3 nucleotide sequence: TGCGCCAGCAGCCCAAGCCATTGGGATGAGCAGTTCTTC. Its translation: CASSPSHWDEQFF.

This clonotype came up a few times. The chain couples TRBV5-1 to TRBJ2-7, with 9 bases lining up with TRBD2. V shed 5 bases and J 0 bases; nucleotides not matched to a gene: 9. The CDR3 is made up of 16 amino acids. Germline values: CDR1 SGHRS, CDR2 YFSETQ. CDR3 amino acids: CASRENSGGFSYEQYF. The CDR3, as DNA: TGCGCCAGCAGAGAAAATAGCGGGGGTTTCTCCTACGAGCAGTACTTC. Full variable domain (outside the CDR3, taken from reference TRBV5-1 and TRBJ2-7): KAGVTQTPRYLIKTRGQQVTLSCSPISGHRSVSWYQQTPGQGLQFLFEYFSETQRNKGNFPGRFSGRQFSNSRSEMNVSTLELGDSALYLCASRENSGGFSYEQYFGPGTRLTVT.